Listed below are T cell receptor beta chains from one sample, sequenced in a study of T cells after yellow fever vaccination. From the 5' RACE reads, TCRdb called clonotypes with MiXCR, one entry per CDR3 protein. The repertoire holds a few hundred thousand distinct CDR3 sequences, with about 15% as singletons. The material sequenced was PBMCs, taken 5 to 6 days after the first yellow fever vaccination. All receptors come from a man aged 18 to 29 who received the YFV17D yellow fever vaccine. Each CDR3 is given with its conserved first and last residue. Each record gives: J gene, D gene, clone size, CDR3 length, V gene, CDR3 protein, CDR3 DNA. A D gene is named only where the DNA matches it firmly. Rows give clone size only sometimes, using once, few, many, or a class for an expanded clone.

j_gene: TRBJ1-1; d_gene: .; abundance: few; len: 13; v_gene: TRBV2; CDR3aa: CASNLGGDTEAFF; CDR3nt: TGTGCCAGCAATCTAGGGGGGGACACTGAAGCTTTCTTT
j_gene: TRBJ2-3; d_gene: TRBD2; abundance: .; len: 16; v_gene: TRBV5-4; CDR3aa: CASSLASGGISDTQYF; CDR3nt: TGTGCCAGCAGCTTGGCTAGCGGGGGGATATCAGATACGCAGTATTTT
j_gene: TRBJ2-5; d_gene: .; abundance: .; len: 14; v_gene: TRBV5-1; CDR3aa: CASSLNYKGETQYF; CDR3nt: TGCGCCAGCAGCTTGAACTACAAAGGGGAGACCCAGTACTTC
j_gene: TRBJ2-7; d_gene: .; abundance: many; len: 13; v_gene: TRBV9; CDR3aa: CASSVTGYYEQYF; CDR3nt: TGTGCCAGCAGCGTAACCGGATACTACGAGCAGTACTTC
j_gene: TRBJ1-2; d_gene: .; abundance: .; len: 16; v_gene: TRBV10-3; CDR3aa: CAISEGIPLSNYGYTF; CDR3nt: TGTGCCATCAGTGAGGGTATCCCTCTTTCTAACTATGGCTACACCTTC
j_gene: TRBJ1-6; d_gene: .; abundance: .; len: 14; v_gene: TRBV5-6; CDR3aa: CASSLGHWSSPLHF; CDR3nt: TGTGCCAGCAGCCTGGGACACTGGAGTTCACCCCTCCACTTT
j_gene: TRBJ2-7; d_gene: TRBD2; abundance: few; len: 14; v_gene: TRBV5-1; CDR3aa: CASSPGRTALKQYF; CDR3nt: TGCGCCAGCAGCCCCGGGAGGACGGCCCTAAAGCAGTACTTC
j_gene: TRBJ2-3; d_gene: .; abundance: few; len: 14; v_gene: TRBV20-1; CDR3aa: CSARDRRVPDTQYF; CDR3nt: TGCAGTGCTAGAGATCGGAGGGTCCCAGATACGCAGTATTTT
j_gene: TRBJ1-4; d_gene: .; abundance: .; len: 14; v_gene: TRBV10-3; CDR3aa: CAISGTTTNEKLFF; CDR3nt: TGTGCCATCAGTGGGACAACCACTAATGAAAAACTGTTTTTT
j_gene: TRBJ2-1; d_gene: .; abundance: .; len: 15; v_gene: TRBV7-7; CDR3aa: CASSLLDRPEDEQFF; CDR3nt: TGTGCCAGCAGCTTATTGGACAGACCGGAAGATGAGCAGTTCTTC
j_gene: TRBJ1-6; d_gene: .; abundance: .; len: 16; v_gene: TRBV7-2; CDR3aa: CASSLEPGGESSPLHF; CDR3nt: TGTGCCAGCAGCTTAGAACCGGGAGGGGAGAGTTCACCCCTCCACTTT
j_gene: TRBJ2-1; d_gene: TRBD2; abundance: .; len: 16; v_gene: TRBV29-1; CDR3aa: CSAAGTNSYPYNEQFF; CDR3nt: TGCAGCGCCGCGGGGACTAACTCATATCCTTACAATGAGCAGTTCTTC
j_gene: TRBJ1-1; d_gene: .; abundance: few; len: 13; v_gene: TRBV6-2/TRBV6-3; CDR3aa: CASSPRGVTEAFF; CDR3nt: TGTGCCAGCAGCCCGAGGGGGGTCACTGAAGCTTTCTTT
j_gene: TRBJ2-1; d_gene: TRBD2; abundance: many; len: 15; v_gene: TRBV4-3; CDR3aa: CASSGGRARFNEQFF; CDR3nt: TGCGCCAGCAGCGGTGGGAGGGCGCGGTTTAATGAGCAGTTCTTC
j_gene: TRBJ2-3; d_gene: .; abundance: .; len: 16; v_gene: TRBV7-9; CDR3aa: CASRLGFRGKTDTQYF; CDR3nt: TGTGCCAGCAGGTTAGGGTTTCGGGGAAAAACAGATACGCAGTATTTT
j_gene: TRBJ1-1; d_gene: .; abundance: few; len: 13; v_gene: TRBV30; CDR3aa: CAWSVRGNTEAFF; CDR3nt: TGTGCCTGGAGTGTACGTGGCAACACTGAAGCTTTCTTT
j_gene: TRBJ1-6; d_gene: .; abundance: .; len: 14; v_gene: TRBV6-5; CDR3aa: CASSYSGPRGPLHF; CDR3nt: TGTGCCAGCAGTTACTCTGGACCGCGGGGACCCCTCCACTTT
j_gene: TRBJ1-1; d_gene: .; abundance: .; len: 16; v_gene: TRBV4-3; CDR3aa: CASSQEGRARGTEAFF; CDR3nt: TGCGCCAGCAGCCAAGAGGGCAGGGCAAGGGGAACTGAAGCTTTCTTT
j_gene: TRBJ2-5; d_gene: TRBD2; abundance: few; len: 13; v_gene: TRBV11-2; CDR3aa: CASRGLAEETQYF; CDR3nt: TGTGCCAGCAGGGGACTAGCGGAAGAGACCCAGTACTTC
j_gene: TRBJ1-3; d_gene: .; abundance: few; len: 14; v_gene: TRBV15; CDR3aa: CATSRGNSGNTIYF; CDR3nt: TGTGCCACCAGCAGAGGGAACTCTGGAAACACCATATATTTT
j_gene: TRBJ1-1; d_gene: .; abundance: .; len: 13; v_gene: TRBV7-2; CDR3aa: CASSFIARGEAFF; CDR3nt: TGTGCCAGCAGCTTTATCGCGAGGGGAGAGGCTTTCTTT
j_gene: TRBJ2-3; d_gene: .; abundance: once; len: 14; v_gene: TRBV5-1; CDR3aa: CASSLRAGEDTQYF; CDR3nt: TGCGCCAGCAGCTTGCGAGCAGGGGAAGATACGCAGTATTTT
j_gene: TRBJ2-5; d_gene: .; abundance: few; len: 11; v_gene: TRBV29-1; CDR3aa: CSVLVGETQYF; CDR3nt: TGCAGCGTCCTAGTGGGAGAGACCCAGTACTTC
j_gene: TRBJ1-3; d_gene: .; abundance: few; len: 15; v_gene: TRBV15; CDR3aa: CATSRQGSSGNTIYF; CDR3nt: TGTGCCACCAGCCGGCAGGGGTCCTCTGGAAACACCATATATTTT
j_gene: TRBJ2-3; d_gene: .; abundance: .; len: 15; v_gene: TRBV6-5; CDR3aa: CASSYIGGGTDTQYF; CDR3nt: TGTGCCAGCAGTTACATCGGGGGTGGCACAGATACGCAGTATTTT
j_gene: TRBJ2-4; d_gene: .; abundance: few; len: 16; v_gene: TRBV29-1; CDR3aa: CSVEKGVGLAKNIQYF; CDR3nt: TGCAGCGTTGAGAAGGGGGTGGGGCTAGCCAAAAACATTCAGTACTTC
j_gene: TRBJ2-7; d_gene: .; abundance: .; len: 15; v_gene: TRBV5-6; CDR3aa: CASSLAWTLAYEQYF; CDR3nt: TGTGCCAGCAGCTTGGCGTGGACTTTAGCCTACGAGCAGTACTTC
j_gene: TRBJ2-1; d_gene: TRBD2; abundance: .; len: 15; v_gene: TRBV10-3; CDR3aa: CAISESGGVNNEQFF; CDR3nt: TGTGCCATCAGTGAGAGCGGGGGGGTAAACAATGAGCAGTTCTTC
j_gene: TRBJ1-1; d_gene: .; abundance: few; len: 14; v_gene: TRBV7-9; CDR3aa: CASSLVARNTEAFF; CDR3nt: TGTGCCAGCAGCTTAGTGGCCAGGAACACTGAAGCTTTCTTT
j_gene: TRBJ2-1; d_gene: .; abundance: .; len: 15; v_gene: TRBV19; CDR3aa: CASSKDFNLLLGQFF; CDR3nt: TGTGCCAGTAGTAAGGACTTTAACCTCCTCCTAGGGCAGTTCTTC
j_gene: TRBJ1-2; d_gene: .; abundance: .; len: 9; v_gene: TRBV18; CDR3aa: CASSPHYTF; CDR3nt: TGTGCCAGCTCACCACACTACACCTTC
j_gene: TRBJ2-5; d_gene: .; abundance: many; len: 11; v_gene: TRBV7-2; CDR3aa: CASSAEETQYF; CDR3nt: TGTGCCTCCTCTGCGGAAGAGACCCAGTACTTC
j_gene: TRBJ2-3; d_gene: TRBD2; abundance: .; len: 15; v_gene: TRBV4-3; CDR3aa: CASSFGGGSANTQYF; CDR3nt: TGCGCCAGCAGCTTCGGGGGGGGGTCGGCGAATACGCAGTATTTT
j_gene: TRBJ2-2; d_gene: .; abundance: .; len: 13; v_gene: TRBV29-1; CDR3aa: CSAAGEDTGELFF; CDR3nt: TGCAGCGCCGCCGGGGAGGACACCGGGGAGCTGTTTTTT
j_gene: TRBJ2-2; d_gene: .; abundance: many; len: 15; v_gene: TRBV12-3/TRBV12-4; CDR3aa: CASSLGGHDTGELFF; CDR3nt: TGTGCCAGCAGTTTAGGGGGGCACGACACCGGGGAGCTGTTTTTT
j_gene: TRBJ2-1; d_gene: .; abundance: many; len: 12; v_gene: TRBV2; CDR3aa: CASSVGGNEQFF; CDR3nt: TGTGCCAGCAGTGTAGGGGGCAATGAGCAGTTCTTC
j_gene: TRBJ1-5; d_gene: TRBD1; abundance: .; len: 15; v_gene: TRBV28; CDR3aa: CASSPPTGVYQPQHF; CDR3nt: TGTGCCAGCAGTCCACCGACAGGGGTTTACCAGCCCCAGCATTTT
j_gene: TRBJ2-1; d_gene: TRBD1; abundance: many; len: 13; v_gene: TRBV28; CDR3aa: CASSSGTGNEQFF; CDR3nt: TGTGCCAGCAGTTCCGGGACAGGGAACGAGCAGTTCTTC
j_gene: TRBJ2-5; d_gene: TRBD1; abundance: .; len: 15; v_gene: TRBV7-3; CDR3aa: CASSPTQGAGETQYF; CDR3nt: TGTGCCAGCAGCCCGACCCAGGGGGCAGGAGAGACCCAGTACTTC
j_gene: TRBJ2-3; d_gene: .; abundance: .; len: 16; v_gene: TRBV28; CDR3aa: CASSSINGGPTDTQYF; CDR3nt: TGTGCCAGCAGTTCCATAAATGGGGGGCCCACAGATACGCAGTATTTT
j_gene: TRBJ2-3; d_gene: TRBD2; abundance: many; len: 17; v_gene: TRBV5-8; CDR3aa: CASSSSGGPERTDTQYF; CDR3nt: TGTGCCAGCAGCTCCTCGGGAGGGCCCGAACGCACAGATACGCAGTATTTT
j_gene: TRBJ1-3; d_gene: .; abundance: few; len: 14; v_gene: TRBV2; CDR3aa: CASSEVGRQGTIYF; CDR3nt: TGTGCCAGCAGTGAAGTCGGTCGGCAGGGCACCATATATTTT
j_gene: TRBJ1-6; d_gene: .; abundance: few; len: 15; v_gene: TRBV10-3; CDR3aa: CAISERDVNNSPLHF; CDR3nt: TGTGCCATCAGTGAGAGGGACGTCAATAATTCACCCCTCCACTTT
j_gene: TRBJ1-3; d_gene: .; abundance: many; len: 16; v_gene: TRBV7-2; CDR3aa: CASSQSTAGSGNTIYF; CDR3nt: TGTGCCAGCAGCCAAAGCACCGCAGGGTCTGGAAACACCATATATTTT
j_gene: TRBJ2-1; d_gene: .; abundance: .; len: 13; v_gene: TRBV7-9; CDR3aa: CASSRYGRDEQFF; CDR3nt: TGTGCCAGCAGCCGCTACGGACGGGATGAGCAGTTCTTC
j_gene: TRBJ2-1; d_gene: .; abundance: few; len: 12; v_gene: TRBV7-3; CDR3aa: CASSRVDGEQFF; CDR3nt: TGTGCCAGCAGCCGTGTCGACGGTGAGCAGTTCTTC
j_gene: TRBJ2-3; d_gene: TRBD2; abundance: few; len: 15; v_gene: TRBV5-1; CDR3aa: CASRVAGGQPDTQYF; CDR3nt: TGCGCCAGCAGGGTTGCGGGGGGGCAACCAGATACGCAGTATTTT
j_gene: TRBJ2-1; d_gene: TRBD1; abundance: few; len: 16; v_gene: TRBV27; CDR3aa: CASSMIGQGFDNEQFF; CDR3nt: TGTGCCAGCAGCATGATCGGACAGGGCTTCGACAATGAGCAGTTCTTC
j_gene: TRBJ2-3; d_gene: .; abundance: .; len: 15; v_gene: TRBV5-1; CDR3aa: CASRLGTDSTDTQYF; CDR3nt: TGCGCCAGCAGATTGGGGACGGATAGCACAGATACGCAGTATTTT
j_gene: TRBJ1-3; d_gene: .; abundance: few; len: 17; v_gene: TRBV4-1; CDR3aa: CASSQEPDSRSGNTIYF; CDR3nt: TGCGCCAGCAGCCAAGAACCGGACAGCCGCTCTGGAAACACCATATATTTT
j_gene: TRBJ1-6; d_gene: .; abundance: few; len: 14; v_gene: TRBV12-3/TRBV12-4; CDR3aa: CASSLSLFNSPLHF; CDR3nt: TGTGCCAGCAGTTTATCCCTCTTTAATTCACCCCTCCACTTT
j_gene: TRBJ2-2; d_gene: TRBD1; abundance: .; len: 17; v_gene: TRBV6-2/TRBV6-3; CDR3aa: CASSYTGQGRVTGELFF; CDR3nt: TGTGCCAGCAGTTACACCGGACAGGGGAGAGTCACCGGGGAGCTGTTTTTT
j_gene: TRBJ2-2; d_gene: TRBD2; abundance: .; len: 16; v_gene: TRBV6-5; CDR3aa: CASSYTGSGGGGELFF; CDR3nt: TGTGCCAGCAGTTACACCGGTAGCGGGGGGGGCGGGGAGCTGTTTTTT
j_gene: TRBJ1-3; d_gene: .; abundance: few; len: 14; v_gene: TRBV12-3/TRBV12-4; CDR3aa: CASSREGFGNTIYF; CDR3nt: TGTGCCAGCAGCCGTGAAGGGTTCGGAAACACCATATATTTT